This T cell receptor (beta chain) appears in the sequencing data of a study of blood T cells in healthy people across ages. Points on this clonotype: The antigen remains unidentified.

A second PCR, run for about 7 to 12 cycles, used a sample-barcoded 5' primer plus a J-beta primer mix. The yield of each sample was at least 2.5 million CDR3-containing paired-end reads. TCRdb used MiXCR to reprocess the 5' RACE reads, holding one entry per CDR3 protein. Among fewer than 1.5 million distinct CDR3 sequences, roughly 45% were seen once, and the ten largest hold roughly 7.7%. The ends lost 5 bases at V and 8 bases at J; junction bases unmatched: 9. The CDR3 loop spans 14 amino acids. Germline V gene lookup returns CDR1 SGHAT and CDR2 FQNNGV. Study outcomes and limitations: A strong correlation was seen between TCR beta diversity and naive T cell percentage. PBMCs went unsorted, and a conclusive naive versus antigen-experienced comparison was therefore prevented.

Sequenced material: blood. The rearrangement links TRBV11-2 to TRBJ1-2; 9 bases line up with TRBD1. This receptor was taken from a woman under 30 in good health. The CDR3 reads CASSKGTGWGGYTF. CDR3 DNA sequence: TGTGCCAGCAGCAAAGGGACAGGGTGGGGAGGCTACACCTTC.